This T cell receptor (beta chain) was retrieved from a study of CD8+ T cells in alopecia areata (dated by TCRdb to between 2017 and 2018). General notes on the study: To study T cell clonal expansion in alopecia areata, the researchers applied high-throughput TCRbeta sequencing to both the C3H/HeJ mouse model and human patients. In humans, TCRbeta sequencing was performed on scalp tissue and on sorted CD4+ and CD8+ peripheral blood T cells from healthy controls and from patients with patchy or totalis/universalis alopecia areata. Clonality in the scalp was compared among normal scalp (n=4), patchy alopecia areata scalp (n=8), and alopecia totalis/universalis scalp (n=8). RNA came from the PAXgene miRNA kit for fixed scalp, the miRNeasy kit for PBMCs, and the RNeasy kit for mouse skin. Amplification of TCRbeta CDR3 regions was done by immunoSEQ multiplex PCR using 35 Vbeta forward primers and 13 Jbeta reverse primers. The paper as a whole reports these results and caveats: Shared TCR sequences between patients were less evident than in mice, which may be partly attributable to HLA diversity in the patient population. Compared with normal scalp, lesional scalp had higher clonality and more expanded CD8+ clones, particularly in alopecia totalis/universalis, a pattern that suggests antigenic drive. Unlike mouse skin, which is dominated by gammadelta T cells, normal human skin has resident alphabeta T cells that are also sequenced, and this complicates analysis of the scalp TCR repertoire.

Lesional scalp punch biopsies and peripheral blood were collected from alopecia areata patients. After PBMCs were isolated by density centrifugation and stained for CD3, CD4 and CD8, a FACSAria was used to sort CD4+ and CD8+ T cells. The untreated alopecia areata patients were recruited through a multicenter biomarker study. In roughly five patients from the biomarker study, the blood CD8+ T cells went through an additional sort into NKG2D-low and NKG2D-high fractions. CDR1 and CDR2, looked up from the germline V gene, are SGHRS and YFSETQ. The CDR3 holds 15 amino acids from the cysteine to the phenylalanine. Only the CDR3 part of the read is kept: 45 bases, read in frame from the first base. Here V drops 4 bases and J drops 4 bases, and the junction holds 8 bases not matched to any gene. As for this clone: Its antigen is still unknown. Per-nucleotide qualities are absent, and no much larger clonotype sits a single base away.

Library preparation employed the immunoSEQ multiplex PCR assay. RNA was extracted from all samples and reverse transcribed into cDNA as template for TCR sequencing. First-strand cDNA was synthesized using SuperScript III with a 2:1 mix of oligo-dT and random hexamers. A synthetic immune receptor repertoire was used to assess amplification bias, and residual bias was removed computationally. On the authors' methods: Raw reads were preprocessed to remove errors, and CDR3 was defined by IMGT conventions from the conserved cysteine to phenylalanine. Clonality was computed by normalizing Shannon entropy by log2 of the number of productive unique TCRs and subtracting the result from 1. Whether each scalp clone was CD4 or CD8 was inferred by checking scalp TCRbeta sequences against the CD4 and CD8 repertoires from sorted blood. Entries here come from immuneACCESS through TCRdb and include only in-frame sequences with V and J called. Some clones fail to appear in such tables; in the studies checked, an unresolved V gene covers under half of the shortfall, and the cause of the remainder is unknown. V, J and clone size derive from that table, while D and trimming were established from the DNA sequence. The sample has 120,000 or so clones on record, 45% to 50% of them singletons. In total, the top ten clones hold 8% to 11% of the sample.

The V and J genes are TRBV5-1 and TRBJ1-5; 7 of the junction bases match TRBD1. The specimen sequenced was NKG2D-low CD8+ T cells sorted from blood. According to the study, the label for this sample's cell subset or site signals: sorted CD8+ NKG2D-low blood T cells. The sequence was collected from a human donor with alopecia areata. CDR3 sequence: CASSPGTALNQPQHF. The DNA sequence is TGCGCCAGCAGCCCCGGGACAGCCCTAAATCAGCCCCAGCATTTT.